This T cell receptor (beta chain) was retrieved from a study of identical twins. Unmatched junction bases numbered 7, after V lost 4 bases and J lost 6 bases. The germline gives CDR1 MNHNS, CDR2 SASEGT. This CDR3 has 15 residues. TCRdb reprocessed the 5' RACE reads via MiXCR and lists one record per CDR3 protein. The table shows about 890,000 distinct CDR3 sequences, with 9% to 15% occurring only once. This sample was also put to use in a study of yellow fever vaccine responses in identical twins. From that report: Reportedly, twins showed a vaccine T cell response that looked partly convergent and partly personalized.

Material: PBMCs. The chain links TRBV6-1 to TRBJ2-2; 8 bases fit TRBD2. The sequence derives from a woman in her late teens or twenties in good health. CDR3 in DNA: TGTGCCAGCAGTGGTACCGGGGGGGCTGCCGGGGAGCTGTTTTTT. This codes for CASSGTGGAAGELFF.